The source of this TCR beta chain is a study of post-analysis software for immune sequencing data (dated by TCRdb to about 2015). Looking at the study overall: Relapsing-remitting, secondary progressive and progressive-relapsing multiple sclerosis were recorded as disease courses, and subtype annotation was lacking for some patients. A subset of samples was prepared in parallel using single-end sample barcoding, then pooled and co-amplified after Illumina adapter ligation. The patient repertoires were compared against fewer than twelve previously published healthy control repertoires obtained from donors aged roughly 6 to 28 years.

To demonstrate the VDJtools post-analysis software, TCR beta repertoires were profiled from the peripheral blood of more than ten young patients with multiple sclerosis. Multiple sclerosis patients were children and adolescents aged roughly 6 to 16 years. The sample holds a few counts of this clonotype. Its recognized antigen is unknown. No much larger clonotype is one base removed from it; base qualities were not supplied. A distance of 14 bases separates the germline ends of V and J, which lose 5 bases and 7 bases respectively. CDR1 MNHEY and CDR2 SMNVEV were looked up in the germline V gene (reference sequence). CDR3 length: 13 amino acids, cysteine to phenylalanine. Of the read, only the CDR3 DNA is kept; its 39 bases are in frame from base 1. The receptor library was made with PCR. Instrument used: Illumina HiSeq 2500. To reduce PCR and sequencing biases, unique molecular identifiers were built into the TCR beta cDNA libraries. Per 1 to 10 million input T cells, roughly 500,000 cDNA molecules were obtained, such that each molecule approximated one T cell. The patient libraries were prepared and sequenced using the same protocol as the earlier healthy control dataset. Within a given batch, samples were prepared together, multiplexed and sequenced on the same HiSeq lane. As for the original processing: Raw barcoded reads were processed with MIGEC, and single-read molecular identifier groups were discarded before consensus assembly and CDR3 extraction. VDJtools was used for post-analysis of the clonotype tables, and diversity was normalized by down-sampling every dataset to the size of the smallest sample. In repertoire overlap clustering, CDR3 amino acid sequences, but not nucleotide sequences, were matched to correct batch-related cross-sample contamination. The public sequencing data were trimmed at Q25 with fastp and processed into clonotypes with MiXCR by TCRdb, which kept only in-frame beta chains. Each entry merges the rows of one CDR3 protein and shows their most common DNA and genes. These V and J calls derive from TCRdb rather than the authors' analysis. The sample contains some 690,000 distinct CDR3 sequences, more than 50% of them found a single time. The ten largest clones add up to roughly 10% of the sample.

Here is what the overall study found, with its caveats: The control group was slightly older than the multiple sclerosis patient group. Compared with controls, multiple sclerosis patients had significantly lower normalized Chao1 diversity, a finding suggesting substantial peripheral T-cell clonal expansion. Strong co-clustering of samples prepared in the same batch was shown by direct clustering with F measure, prompting a batch-effect correction. Four or five TRBV segments, including TRBV5-6, TRBV5-1 and TRBV20-1, were significantly more frequent in patients than controls.

The chain is encoded by TRBV27 joined to TRBJ1-2; the D gene is perhaps TRBD1, from 5 matching bases. Specimen: blood. This sequence originates from a girl aged 2 to 9 with multiple sclerosis. The CDR3 has the sequence CASSPGQGFGYTF. The sequenced DNA: TGTGCCAGCAGTCCTGGACAAGGGTTTGGCTACACCTTC.